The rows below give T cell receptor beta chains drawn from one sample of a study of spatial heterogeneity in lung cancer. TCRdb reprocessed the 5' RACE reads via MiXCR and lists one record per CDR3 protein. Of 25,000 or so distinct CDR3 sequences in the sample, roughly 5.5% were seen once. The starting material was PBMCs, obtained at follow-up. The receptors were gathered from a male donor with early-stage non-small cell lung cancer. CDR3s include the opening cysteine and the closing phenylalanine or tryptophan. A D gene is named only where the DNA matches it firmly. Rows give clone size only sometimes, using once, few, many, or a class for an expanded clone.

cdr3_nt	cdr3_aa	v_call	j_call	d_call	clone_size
TGTGCCAGCAGTCGGACTAGCGGATACAATGAGCAGTTCTTC	CASSRTSGYNEQFF	TRBV27	TRBJ2-1	TRBD2	many
TGTGCCAGCAGCCAAATAGGGGGGTTACAAGAGACCCAGTACTTC	CASSQIGGLQETQYF	TRBV4-2	TRBJ2-5	-	many
TGTGCCAGCAGATCCAGGGGGGCTGAAGCTTTCTTT	CASRSRGAEAFF	TRBV12-3/TRBV12-4	TRBJ1-1	TRBD1	few
TGCAGCGCCGCATCCAACCGGGAGACCCAGTACTTC	CSAASNRETQYF	TRBV29-1	TRBJ2-5	-	few
TGTGCCAGCAGTTTAGCGGGAGGTTTTTCTAGCACAGATACGCAGTATTTT	CASSLAGGFSSTDTQYF	TRBV28	TRBJ2-3	TRBD2	many
TGTGCCAGTAGTATTTCGACAGGGCGAGGGTACGAGCAGTACTTC	CASSISTGRGYEQYF	TRBV19	TRBJ2-7	TRBD1	many
TGCAGTGCTCGACGGGCTAGCGGGGGGTTTGAAGATACGCAGTATTTT	CSARRASGGFEDTQYF	TRBV20-1	TRBJ2-3	TRBD2	few
TGTGCCAGCAGTTACTTTCGAGGGAGAGGACCAGATACGCAGTATTTT	CASSYFRGRGPDTQYF	TRBV6-2/TRBV6-3	TRBJ2-3	-	many
TGTGCCAGCAGCCCGGGACAGGCGAATTACAATGAGCAGTTCTTC	CASSPGQANYNEQFF	TRBV3-1	TRBJ2-1	TRBD1	-
TGTGCCAGCAGTAGGCACTCCTCTGGAAACACCATATATTTT	CASSRHSSGNTIYF	TRBV12-3/TRBV12-4	TRBJ1-3	-	-
TGCAGTCGGGCCAGGGGGACTAGAGGCACAGATACGCAGTATTTT	CSRARGTRGTDTQYF	TRBV20-1	TRBJ2-3	-	many
TGTGCCAGTACGTCGAGGCGGCTAGGTAATGAAAAACTGTTTTTT	CASTSRRLGNEKLFF	TRBV19	TRBJ1-4	-	many
TGTGTCACGTCCGGGACAGAAACCTACGAGCAGTATTTC	CVTSGTETYEQYF	TRBV24-1	TRBJ2-7	TRBD1	-
TGTGCCAGCAGCGTAGAGATCGGGTATAACACCGGGGAGCTGTTTTTT	CASSVEIGYNTGELFF	TRBV9	TRBJ2-2	-	-
TGTGCCAGTAGTATAATGGCTACACAGTCCGCTCAGCCCCAGCATTTT	CASSIMATQSAQPQHF	TRBV19	TRBJ1-5	-	few
TGTGCCAGCAGTTTCCGTATTAACGGGGAGCTGTTTTTT	CASSFRINGELFF	TRBV12-3/TRBV12-4	TRBJ2-2	-	medium-sized
TGTGCCAGCAGCTTAGGGAGCTCCTACAATGAGCAGTTCTTC	CASSLGSSYNEQFF	TRBV7-2	TRBJ2-1	-	many
TGTGCCAGCAGCCCGAGGACAGGGAGCACAGATACGCAGTATTTT	CASSPRTGSTDTQYF	TRBV7-6	TRBJ2-3	TRBD1	medium-sized
TGTGCCAGCAGTCCAAGGACAGGGCCCTACGAGCAGTACTTC	CASSPRTGPYEQYF	TRBV6-5	TRBJ2-7	TRBD1	many
TGTGCCAGCAAGGTCGGGACCGGGGAGCTGTTTTTT	CASKVGTGELFF	TRBV2	TRBJ2-2	-	few
TGTGCCAGCAGCCCCGGGACAGAGGCAACTAATGAAAAACTGTTTTTT	CASSPGTEATNEKLFF	TRBV11-2	TRBJ1-4	TRBD1	-
TGTGCCAGCTCACCACCTTCTGTGAACACTGAAGCTTTCTTT	CASSPPSVNTEAFF	TRBV18	TRBJ1-1	-	many
TGTGCCAGCAGTTCACAAGGACAGGCGCTAGATCAGCCCCAGCATTTT	CASSSQGQALDQPQHF	TRBV6-1	TRBJ1-5	TRBD1	many
TGCAGTGCGGAAGGGGCTAGCGCACAAGAGACCCAGTACTTC	CSAEGASAQETQYF	TRBV20-1	TRBJ2-5	-	many
TGTGCCAGCAGCGTAGCAGGCAGAGAGACCCAGTACTTC	CASSVAGRETQYF	TRBV9	TRBJ2-5	-	-
TGCGCCAGCAGCTCAGCTAGCACAGATACGCAGTATTTT	CASSSASTDTQYF	TRBV5-1	TRBJ2-3	-	many
TGCAGCGTCGAGAACTATGGCTACACCTTC	CSVENYGYTF	TRBV29-1	TRBJ1-2	-	many
TGTGCCAGCAGCGTGACAAGTAACTATGGCTACACCTTC	CASSVTSNYGYTF	TRBV9	TRBJ1-2	-	many
TGTGCCAGTACCGGGACGGAGTCCATTTTGGATACGCAGTATTTT	CASTGTESILDTQYF	TRBV6-1	TRBJ2-3	-	many
TGTGCCAGCAGTTTTAGCGGTCAAGAGACCCAGTACTTC	CASSFSGQETQYF	TRBV12-3/TRBV12-4	TRBJ2-5	-	-